This paragraph covers one T cell receptor beta chain sequence. Many counts were recorded for this clonotype. What this receptor recognizes is not known. The record has no base qualities; no much larger clone is one base away. CDR1 and CDR2 were assigned from the germline V gene (reference sequence) as DFQATT and SNEGSKA. There are 14 amino acids in the CDR3, from cysteine to phenylalanine inclusive. Kept here is only the CDR3 DNA, which spans 42 bases and is read in frame from base 1. The library was obtained by PCR. This sample was sequenced with an Illumina HiSeq 2500. TCR libraries were prepared with molecular barcoding, using unique molecular identifiers to normalize TCRbeta repertoire quantification. In TCRdb, the public reads were trimmed at Q25 with fastp and aligned with MiXCR, with productive beta chains retained. Each CDR3 protein gets just one entry, which takes the most common genes and DNA from the rows behind it. This sample holds 420,000 or so distinct CDR3 sequences; 9.5% to 13% were observed only once. Roughly 6% of the sample is taken by the ten largest.

This record comes from a study of T-cell reconstitution after alpha-beta-depleted transplantation in children listed by TCRdb under 2016. As for the study more broadly: The study quantitatively tracked T-cell immune reconstitution after TCRalphabeta/CD19-depleted allogeneic hematopoietic cell transplantation in children using TCR repertoire profiling.

Recombination joined TRBV20-1 with TRBJ2-4, and TRBD2 aligns with 11 junction nucleotides. This receptor was identified in a human donor who donated a stem cell graft to a child with acute myeloid leukemia. The specimen was PBMCs from the stem cell graft donor, collected from the stem cell graft. The DNA reads TGCAGCGCGGTAGCGGGAGGGCCCCGAAACATTCAGTACTTC. Translated, this is CSAVAGGPRNIQYF.